Below are 22 T cell receptor beta chains sequenced from a single sample in a study of cytomegalovirus exposure and HLA in healthy donors. In the PCR, 60 Vbeta and 13 Jbeta primers were used. The assay was immunoSEQ multiplex PCR, and TCRdb's table has in-frame clones only and misses some. This table holds about 67,000 clones, about 80% found once. Sequenced material: PBMCs. All receptors come from a woman aged 25 to 39 in good health and CMV-seronegative.

This chain joins TRBV7-2 and TRBJ1-1; D perhaps matches TRBD1 (5 bases). CDR1 and CDR2 from the germline V gene are SGHTA and FQGNSA. The CDR3 has 14 residues. V lost 5 bases, J lost 5 bases, and 15 bases lay in between. In nucleotides, the CDR3 is TGTGCCAGCAGCCCAGGGAGAGGGAGGACTGAAGCTTTCTTT. This translates into CASSPGRGRTEAFF.

V gene TRBV6-5 combines with J gene TRBJ1-1, with TRBD1 matching over 9 bases. The CDR3 extends over 14 amino acids. The J segment lost 6 bases and the V segment lost 5 bases, leaving 7 bases of the junction unmatched. CDR1 is MNHEY, CDR2 SVGAGI, per germline. In DNA form, the CDR3 reads TGTGCCAGCAGTCGACGGACAGGGGCTGCTGAAGCTTTCTTT. It encodes CASSRRTGAAEAFF.

J is TRBJ2-2 and V is TRBV4-1, with 9 bases aligning to TRBD1. The CDR3 covers 17 residues. CDR1 and CDR2 (germline): MGHRA, YSYEKL. V was pared by 2 bases and J by 5 bases, with 9 bases of the junction left unmatched. CDR3: CASSQSGGTGQTGELFF. CDR3 coding DNA: TGCGCCAGCAGCCAATCAGGGGGGACAGGGCAAACCGGGGAGCTGTTTTTT.

CDR3 sequence: CASSETGDEQYF. The CDR3 coding sequence is TGTGCCAGCAGCGAAACAGGGGACGAGCAGTACTTC. The rearrangement links TRBV7-9 to TRBJ2-7; 7 bases are a match to TRBD1. CDR3 length: 12 amino acids. Germline V lookup: CDR1 SEHNR, CDR2 FQNEAQ (reference sequence). The junction had 3 bases not matched to a gene; V was cut back by 5 bases and J by 5 bases.

This chain connects TRBV7-9 to TRBJ2-1; 7 nucleotides align to TRBD1. In germline, CDR1 is SEHNR, CDR2 FQNEAQ (reference sequence). V was pared by 5 bases and J by 6 bases, with 13 bases of the junction left unmatched. The CDR3 contains 16 residues. The CDR3 protein is CASSPESQGLGNEQFF. CDR3 DNA sequence: TGTGCCAGCAGCCCCGAGTCACAGGGGCTAGGCAATGAGCAGTTCTTC.

This clone was counted a single time. This rearrangement joins TRBV18 to TRBJ1-2; 7 positions match TRBD1. The J segment lost 8 bases and the V segment lost 2 bases, leaving 8 bases of the junction unmatched. Germline V gene lookup returns CDR1 KGHSH and CDR2 LQKENI. The CDR3 has 14 amino acids. CDR3 protein: CASSPRENRGGYTF. The CDR3 nucleotides read TGTGCCAGCTCACCAAGGGAGAACAGGGGCGGCTACACCTTC.

This clone was seen a handful of times. V usage is TRBV4-1 and J usage is TRBJ2-7; 11 positions match TRBD2. Germline assignment: CDR1 MGHRA and CDR2 YSYEKL. CDR3 length equals 18 residues. After removal of 0 bases from V and 4 bases from J, the junction contained 11 bases not matched to a gene. As DNA, the CDR3 is TGCGCCAGCAGCCAAGATCCGCAAAGTAGCGGGGGGGGTTACGAGCAGTACTTC. Translating gives CASSQDPQSSGGGYEQYF.

In its sample, this clone was seen once. CDR3 bases: TGCAGCGTTGTTGAAGCAAACTATGGCTACACCTTC. Its protein is CSVVEANYGYTF. The chain is built from TRBV29-1 and TRBJ1-2; D gene unclear. The CDR3 is 12 amino acids. V shed 4 bases and J shed 2 bases, with 8 bases lying between them. In germline, CDR1 is SQVTM, CDR2 ANQGSEA. The whole variable domain, filled in from reference TRBV29-1 and TRBJ1-2, reads SAVISQKPSRDICQRGTSLTIQCQVDSQVTMMFWYRQQPGQSLTLIATANQGSEATYESGFVIDKFPISRPNLTFSTLTVSNMSPEDSSIYLCSVVEANYGYTFGSGTRLTVV.

This rearrangement joins TRBV23-1 to TRBJ1-1; D is perhaps TRBD1 (6 bases). TRBV23-1 belongs to the ORF category, with a function that is uncertain. V gave up 6 bases and J gave up 3 bases, with 11 bases separating them. The CDR3 loop spans 13 amino acids. This CDR3 reads CASSRGGYTEAFF. The CDR3 DNA reads TGCGCCAGCAGCAGAGGGGGTTACACTGAAGCTTTCTTT.

The CDR3 DNA sequence: TGTGCCTGGAGGATTCAGGGGTCTAACTATGGCTACACCTTC. It codes for CAWRIQGSNYGYTF. This chain uses TRBV30 with TRBJ1-2, with D possibly TRBD1 on 6 matching bases. CDR3 length: 14 amino acids. The ends were cut back, 3 bases at V and 0 bases at J, with 11 bases in the middle. CDR1 is GTSNPN and CDR2 is SVGIG in the germline V gene (reference sequence).

This CDR3 is CASRLVESSTDTQYF. In DNA form, the CDR3 reads TGTGCAAGTCGCTTAGTAGAGTCTAGCACAGATACGCAGTATTTT. This chain links TRBV12-2 with TRBJ2-3; whether TRBD2, the table's D call, matches the DNA was not checked. TRBV12-2 is noted as a pseudogene. The CDR3 totals 15 residues.

This clone has only a few counts. The rearrangement uses TRBV6-5 and TRBJ1-2; 7 bases fit TRBD1. V lost 5 bases to trimming and J lost 7 bases; unmatched junction nucleotides: 4. Germline V gene sequence: CDR1 MNHEY, CDR2 SVGAGI. CDR3 length equals 12 residues. CDR3: CASSHDRVGYTF. CDR3 nucleotides: TGTGCCAGCAGTCATGACAGGGTTGGCTACACCTTC.

This clone was observed once. DNA of the CDR3: TGCAGCGTTCGGACTAGCGGACAAGAGACCCAGTACTTC. This encodes CSVRTSGQETQYF. The chain joins TRBV29-1 to TRBJ2-5; TRBD2 agrees at 10 bases. The CDR3 is 13 residues long. Germline loops: CDR1 SQVTM, CDR2 ANQGSEA. With V trimmed by 5 bases and J by 2 bases, 2 bases remained unmatched.

The chain combines TRBV2 with TRBJ1-1; D is ambiguous. This CDR3 contains 13 residues. The germline V gene encodes CDR1 SNHLY and CDR2 FYNNEI. V lost 8 bases to trimming and J lost 2 bases, with 12 bases between them. Here the CDR3 DNA reads TGTGCCAGCTGGTTCGCCGGTAACACTGAAGCTTTCTTT. Its translation is CASWFAGNTEAFF.

V and J are TRBV6-4 and TRBJ1-2; 9 bases agree with TRBD1. J lost 7 bases, V lost 3 bases, and 12 bases had no gene match. CDR3 size: 16 residues. CDR1 is MRHNA, CDR2 SNTAGT, per germline. The CDR3 loop is CASSEQPGQGSGGYTF. The CDR3 region has the DNA TGTGCCAGCAGTGAGCAACCGGGACAGGGCAGCGGTGGCTACACCTTC.

The chain has TRBV7-9 and TRBJ2-6; a weak D match, TRBD1 (5 bases). Germline V gene lookup returns CDR1 SEHNR and CDR2 FQNEAQ (reference sequence). Trimming cost V 2 bases and J 0 bases, with 11 bases left between them. This CDR3 is 17 amino acids long. CDR3 in amino acids: CASSLTQGSSGANVLTF. The CDR3 region has the DNA TGTGCCAGCAGCTTAACGCAGGGAAGCTCTGGGGCCAACGTCCTGACTTTC.

This sequence joins TRBV7-8 and TRBJ1-1; D might be TRBD1 (6 bases). Trimming stripped 2 bases from V and 0 bases from J, with 7 bases between. CDR1 SGHVS and CDR2 FQNEAQ come from the germline V gene. This CDR3 spans 14 amino acids. Written as DNA, the CDR3 is TGTGCCAGCAGCTTAAGGACAGTGAACACTGAAGCTTTCTTT. The encoded protein is CASSLRTVNTEAFF.

V and J are TRBV6-6 and TRBJ2-7; tentative D call: TRBD1 (5 bases). The V gene's germline CDR1 is MNHNY and CDR2 SVGAGI (reference sequence). This CDR3 comprises 15 residues. Trimming cost V 7 bases and J 3 bases, with 19 bases left between them. CDR3 in DNA: TGTGCCAGCACCCCAGGAAGGGGAATCCACTACGAGCAGTACTTC. Translating it yields CASTPGRGIHYEQYF.

Concerning this clone itself: One end of the junction varies from germline; a read error may be responsible. V is TRBV7-7 and J is TRBJ1-1; D not resolved. The CDR3 consists of 13 residues. Germline assignment: CDR1 SSHAT and CDR2 FNYEAQ (reference sequence). Written as DNA, the CDR3 is TGTGCTAGCAGCTTAACAGAGAACACTGAAGCTTTCTTT. It encodes CASSLTENTEAFF.

The chain has TRBV11-2 and TRBJ2-3; D remains ambiguous. Per the germline V gene, CDR1 is SGHAT and CDR2 is FQNNGV. The V end was cut by 6 bases, the J end by 8 bases, with 21 bases between. This CDR3 comprises 15 residues. The CDR3 region is CASSRSLGGEGTQYF. In DNA form, the CDR3 reads TGTGCCAGCAGTCGGAGTCTAGGTGGCGAAGGTACGCAGTATTTT.

The rearrangement links TRBV7-2 to TRBJ1-6; unclear D gene. The CDR3 length is 15 residues. The germline CDR1 and CDR2 sequences are SGHTA and FQGNSA. V shed 6 bases and J shed 0 bases, with 9 bases lying between them. The CDR3 DNA follows: TGTGCCAGCAGGGAGACCCTCTCCTATAATTCACCCCTCCACTTT. This gives the protein CASRETLSYNSPLHF.

The chain carries TRBV2 and TRBJ1-1, with D possibly TRBD1 on 6 matching bases. The germline V gene encodes CDR1 SNHLY and CDR2 FYNNEI. The CDR3 runs 12 residues. Deletions cut 7 bases from V and 5 bases from J, with 11 bases between. The CDR3 loop is CASTGGRTEAFF. The CDR3 DNA sequence: TGTGCCAGCACGGGGGGGCGGACTGAAGCTTTCTTT.